This is a list of T cell receptor beta chains from one sample in a study of beta chain features in type 1 diabetes. Assay: immunoSEQ multiplex PCR; the TCRdb copy retains only in-frame clones and omits some. The sample holds about 340,000 clones, 8% seen once. The sequenced sample was central memory CD4+ T cells from blood. The receptors shown here come from a woman in her late teens or twenties in good health. CDR3s include the opening cysteine and the closing phenylalanine or tryptophan. D genes are given only for firm matches. Clone size is shown for a subset of rows, as once, few, many or a class of expanded clone.

TRBJ2-5 | - | TRBV27 | few | TGTGCCAGCAGCCGAGCCCGTGTGGGGGCAGAGACCCAGTACTTC | CASSRARVGAETQYF
TRBJ2-5 | TRBD1 | TRBV7-6 | - | TGTGCCAGCAGCTTAGGGACAGGGGAGACCCAGTACTTC | CASSLGTGETQYF
TRBJ1-2 | - | TRBV29-1 | few | TGCAGCGTGGAGATGGGGACCCGCGGGGGCTACACCTTC | CSVEMGTRGGYTF
TRBJ2-7 | - | TRBV11-2 | few | TGTGCCAGCAGCCTGGGATGGGTGGCCGAGCAGTACTTC | CASSLGWVAEQYF
TRBJ2-6 | TRBD1 | TRBV4-3 | - | TGCGCCAGCAGCTACCGGGACAGGGGGTCGGGGGCCAACGTCCTGACTTTC | CASSYRDRGSGANVLTF
TRBJ2-7 | TRBD2 | TRBV15 | few | TGTGCCACCAGCAGGGGTAGCGGGAACTCCCTCTACGAGCAGTACTTC | CATSRGSGNSLYEQYF
TRBJ2-1 | TRBD2 | TRBV6-4 | - | TGTGCCAGCAGTGTGGGGACCCGGGCTAGCGGGAGTGGATACAATGAGCAGTTCTTC | CASSVGTRASGSGYNEQFF
TRBJ2-2 | - | TRBV4-2 | - | TGTGCCAGCAGCCAAGGACGGCGGATAAACACCGGGGAGCTGTTTTTT | CASSQGRRINTGELFF
TRBJ1-2 | TRBD1 | TRBV15 | - | TGTGCCACCAGCAGGGATAACAGGGGGCGGGACTATGGCTACACCTTC | CATSRDNRGRDYGYTF
TRBJ1-1 | - | TRBV7-9 | many | TGTGCCAGCTCAGCTCAGGGTAGTGCCACTGAAGCTTTCTTT | CASSAQGSATEAFF
TRBJ2-7 | - | TRBV21-1 | many | TGTGCCAGCAGCAATGCGGGACTTCCCATCGAGCAGTACTTC | CASSNAGLPIEQYF
TRBJ1-5 | TRBD1 | TRBV19 | - | TGTGCCAGTAGGGGACAGGGTGGCAATCAGCCCCAGCATTTT | CASRGQGGNQPQHF
TRBJ2-3 | - | TRBV9 | - | TGTGCCAGCAGCGTAAGCGGAACTAGCACAGATACGCAGTATTTT | CASSVSGTSTDTQYF
TRBJ2-7 | TRBD2 | TRBV5-1 | - | TGCGCCAGCAGCTTGCTAGCGGGTACCCCCGAGCAGTACTTC | CASSLLAGTPEQYF
TRBJ1-1 | TRBD1 | TRBV6-5 | - | TGTGCCAGCAAATGGGACAGGACGAACACTGAAGCTTTCTTT | CASKWDRTNTEAFF
TRBJ2-5 | - | TRBV6-4 | - | TGTGCCAGCAGATGGACGGGGGAGGAGACCCAGTACTTC | CASRWTGEETQYF
TRBJ2-1 | - | TRBV2 | many | TGTGCCAGCAGCGTAGACTTGAGCTCCTACAATGAGCAGTTCTTC | CASSVDLSSYNEQFF
TRBJ1-2 | TRBD1 | TRBV6-6 | - | TGTGCCAGCATTGCCTCAGTATGGGACAGGGATTATGGCTACACCTTC | CASIASVWDRDYGYTF
TRBJ1-5 | - | TRBV5-1 | - | TGCGCCAGCAGCTTGGAGGGGTATAGCAATCAGCCCCAGCATTTT | CASSLEGYSNQPQHF
TRBJ2-1 | - | TRBV7-2 | many | TGTGCCAGCAGCCCAACAGGGACTCATAATGAGCAGTTCTTC | CASSPTGTHNEQFF